This TCR beta chain emerged from a study of T cell repertoires in cytomegalovirus infection. On the study more broadly: A matching HLA type, together with CMV infection, was signaled by public TCR beta signatures.

There are a few counts of this clonotype. Its target is unknown. Study-level points and caveats: Clonotypes of TCR beta that were HLA-C-restricted and CMV-specific dominated the ex vivo response. Using cumulative public TCR beta family frequency, the authors identified those who carried CMV together with the relevant HLA.

TCRdb passed the reads through MiXCR, listing each CDR3 protein once. The sample lists around 550,000 distinct CDR3 sequences; 26% were seen once. Germline lookup yields CDR1 MNHEY and CDR2 SVGEGT. This CDR3 is built from 12 residues. The V gene lost 5 bases and the J gene lost 6 bases, with 10 bases spanning the gap. The sequenced sample was PBMCs. The genes are TRBV6-2 or TRBV6-3 and TRBJ1-1, with D possibly matching TRBD1 (6 bases). The clonotype originates from a human donor in good health (CMV status not recorded). Some clones in this sample may be carry-over from other donors' samples. In DNA form, the CDR3 reads TGTGCCAGCAGTACCAACAGGGCTGAAGCTTTCTTT. This translates into CASSTNRAEAFF.